This TCR beta chain was retrieved from a study of beta chain features in type 1 diabetes. Study-level results: Type 1 diabetes patients had TCRB CDR3s that were shorter (moderately but significantly so) in all four CD4+ subsets.

CDR1 SQVTM and CDR2 ANQGSEA come from the germline V gene. This CDR3 region has 12 residues. The V gene lost 4 bases and the J gene lost 2 bases, with 9 bases spanning the gap. The table lists this clone with many counts. Its target is unknown. Sequencing targeted expressed TCRB transcripts, as all isolated RNA had been reverse transcribed. TCRdb's copy holds only in-frame clones and misses some; the assay was immunoSEQ multiplex PCR. In the table there are 95,000 to 150,000 clones, approximately 16% of which are singletons. Material: central memory CD4+ T cells from blood. The gene calls are TRBV29-1 and TRBJ2-7, with unresolved D. The clonotype comes from a man aged 30 to 39 with type 1 diabetes. The CDR3 spells CSVGNRAYEQYF. For the CDR3, the DNA is TGCAGCGTTGGCAACAGAGCCTACGAGCAGTACTTC.